This entry describes one TCR beta chain. This clonotype was seen a handful of times. Its recognized antigen is unknown. The input lacks base qualities; no much larger clone sits a single base away. These data belong to a study of T cells after yellow fever vaccination (dated by TCRdb to between 2018 and 2021). About the investigation overall: Libraries from fractions with low cell numbers were prepared with the SMART-Seq v4 Ultra Low Input RNA kit. Blood was collected at multiple timepoints before and after primary and secondary immunization, and bulk PBMC replicates and cell subsets were isolated. Two healthy male donors, one aged 18 to 30 and one aged 30 to 40 years, made up the cohort. Bulk TCR alpha and beta repertoires were sequenced longitudinally to track T-cell clones before and after primary and booster YFV17D yellow fever vaccination.

The sample's treatment or condition label, decoded: live attenuated yellow fever vaccine strain. PBMCs were isolated from peripheral blood using a standard Ficoll-Paque protocol. Dynabeads CD4 and CD8 positive selection kits were used to isolate CD4 and CD8 T-cell fractions. TriZol was used to extract RNA from bulk PBMCs, CD4 and CD8 fractions, and dextramer-positive and dextramer-negative fractions. TCRdb names Illumina NovaSeq 6000 as the instrument used. TCR cDNA was synthesized by 5'RACE template switching, which introduced a universal primer site and unique molecular identifiers. Priming of cDNA synthesis was performed from both the TCR alpha and TCR beta constant segments. Libraries were amplified in two PCR steps, with sample barcodes and sequencing adapters added in the second step. Sequencing of libraries was done on Illumina HiSeq 2500 (2x100 bp) or NovaSeq (2x150 bp). In the original analysis: MIGEC handled demultiplexing of reads and collapsing into UMI consensus sequences, while MiXCR performed V(D)J alignment. Vaccine-responding clonotypes were identified with edgeR using replicate PBMC samples, with FDR below 0.01 and a log2 fold change above 5 up to day 15 being required. Bulk clonotypes were assigned CD4 or CD8 identity according to which sequenced CD4 or CD8 repertoire held them at higher abundance. TCRdb reran the public reads through fastp at Q25 and MiXCR, keeping productive beta chains. Rows merge per CDR3 protein into single entries with the most common DNA and genes. TCRdb's processing, not the study's, gives the V and J calls here. This sample holds approximately 300,000 distinct CDR3 sequences; over 8.5% were observed only once. Around 3.2% of the sample lies in the top ten.

The study at large found these results: Compared with the primary T-cell response, the secondary T-cell response was faster but weaker, reaching its peak on day 5 rather than on day 15. Computational filtering was required because FACS-sorted repertoires could contain abundant contaminating clonotypes from the bulk population. Because only two donors were included in the study, the extent to which the findings can be generalized is limited. A small share of clonotypes occurred in both CD4 and CD8 compartments, likely arising from convergent recombination. Most clones expanded after primary vaccination were re-detected after the booster (almost 97% of CD4 and more than 70% of CD8), suggesting broad memory maintenance.

Cut back by 10 bases and 3 bases, the V and J ends lie 12 bases apart. The CDR3, from cysteine to phenylalanine, totals 12 residues. Of all the DNA, just the CDR3 is kept, 36 bases in frame from base 1. This clonotype was sampled from a man aged 18 to 29 who received the YFV17D yellow fever vaccine. Sample: CD4+ T cells sorted from PBMCs, taken 45 days after the yellow fever booster vaccination. Rearrangement joined TRBV12-3 or TRBV12-4 to TRBJ1-2; no confident D gene assignment can be made. The CDR3 protein sequence reads: CATLLLDYGYTF. The sequenced DNA: TGTGCCACCCTACTACTTGACTATGGCTACACCTTC.